This entry concerns a single T cell receptor beta chain. Profiled with immunoSEQ multiplex PCR; TCRdb holds only in-frame clones, not every one. The sample carries more than 75,000 clones, roughly 93% recorded once. The V and J ends lost 5 bases and 9 bases respectively, with 11 bases between them. Per the germline V gene, CDR1 is SGHNT and CDR2 is YENEEA. This CDR3 is built from 13 residues. This sample stems from a study of technical replicates of blood from several donors. This chain joins TRBV11-3 and TRBJ1-6; D uncertain. This TCR was sampled from a human donor in good health. The sequencing sample was made of T cells isolated from PBMCs. CDR3 sequence reads: CASSPVRGSPLHF. The CDR3, as DNA: TGTGCCAGCAGCCCCGTCCGGGGTTCACCCCTCCACTTT. The whole variable domain, remainder taken from reference TRBV11-3 and TRBJ1-6, is EAGVVQSPRYKIIEKKQPVAFWCNPISGHNTLYWYLQNLGQGPELLIRYENEEAVDDSQLPKDRFSAERLKGVDSTLKIQPAELGDSAVYLCASSPVRGSPLHFGNGTRLTVT.